The 4 T cell receptor beta chains reported below all come from one sample, sequenced in a study of shared clonotypes between healthy human individuals. Sequenced by immunoSEQ multiplex PCR; TCRdb stores in-frame clones only, minus some. This sample yields approximately 1.5 million clones, of which 95% to 99% are seen a single time; roughly 0.45% belongs to the top ten. Source material: naive CD4+ T cells sorted from blood. Regarding subset: CD45RA+ positively selected. The receptors derive from a young man in good health.

The chain joins TRBV7-9 to TRBJ1-3; 8 bases align to TRBD1. With V trimmed by 11 bases and J by 1 base, 13 bases remained unmatched. Germline V CDR1 and CDR2: SEHNR, FQNEAQ (reference sequence). The CDR3 sequence is 16 residues long. The CDR3 here is CACYGGQGESGNTIYF. CDR3 nucleotides: TGTGCCTGTTATGGCGGACAGGGAGAATCTGGAAACACCATATATTTT.

The chain has TRBV5-4 and TRBJ2-1; a weak D match, TRBD2 (6 bases). V was pared by 1 base and J by 5 bases, with 13 bases between. The length of the CDR3 is 15 residues. Germline V CDR1 and CDR2: SGHNT, YYREEE (reference sequence). CDR3 in DNA: TGTGCCAGCAGCTTGCCTGCTAGCGCGGACAATGAGCAGTTCTTC. It specifies CASSLPASADNEQFF.

This chain uses TRBV19 with TRBJ2-3; the D gene is possibly TRBD1 (6 bases). This CDR3 is built from 14 residues. Germline CDR1 is LNHDA and CDR2 is SQIVND (reference sequence). The ends were cut back, 5 bases at V and 6 bases at J, with 15 bases in the middle. The CDR3 DNA follows: TGTGCCAGTAGTGGCCAGGGGTCATGGGATACGCAGTATTTT. It yields the protein CASSGQGSWDTQYF.

The chain employs TRBV5-5 and TRBJ2-5, with 9 nucleotides matching TRBD1. The CDR3 runs to 14 residues. V gave up 4 bases and J gave up 6 bases; unmatched junction bases: 7. Germline V gives CDR1 SGHKS, CDR2 YYEKEE (reference sequence). As DNA, the CDR3 is TGTGCCAGCAGCACGGACAGGGGTCATCAGACCCAGTACTTC. Translated, it gives CASSTDRGHQTQYF.